A selection of T cell receptor beta chains follows, all from one sample in a study of blood T cell repertoires in COVID-19. Sequenced by immunoSEQ multiplex PCR; TCRdb stores in-frame clones only, minus some. The sample carries over 200,000 clones, around nine tenths recorded once. Sequenced input: PBMCs or T cells enriched from blood (not recorded which). The receptors were gathered from a man in his thirties or forties who had recovered from COVID-19. CDR3s include the opening cysteine and the closing phenylalanine or tryptophan. Clone size, where shown, is once, few, many, or a class for clones that have expanded.

.	TRBV7-2	TRBJ2-2	CASSQGLSRGRGELFF
.	TRBV30	TRBJ1-2	CAWSSQVGYGYTF
once	TRBV5-1	TRBJ1-6	CASRPRTGTGSGNSPLHF
.	TRBV6-2/TRBV6-3	TRBJ2-1	CASSPRGTGNYLQGNEQFF
few	TRBV6-1	TRBJ1-5	CASSEPHINQPQHF
.	TRBV6-5	TRBJ1-1	CASRRVIMNTEAFF
.	TRBV19	TRBJ1-2	CASSIAGGTNYGYTF
.	TRBV14	TRBJ2-3	CASSSYKEFTDTQYF
.	TRBV3-1/TRBV3-2	TRBJ2-1	CASTPTSGGFRFNEQFF
.	TRBV28	TRBJ1-1	CVSVTVGGAEAFF
once	TRBV10-3	TRBJ2-3	CAITTGITDTQYF
.	TRBV19	TRBJ1-2	CASNPPSGGYGYTF
.	TRBV29-1	TRBJ1-1	CSVGFPDRVSLDTEAFF
.	TRBV18	TRBJ2-3	CASQENEADTQYF
.	TRBV20-1	TRBJ2-5	CSADTGTQYF
.	TRBV18	TRBJ1-1	CASSAGPTSGGTEAFF
few	TRBV29-1	TRBJ1-1	CSVDREVGNTEAFF
.	TRBV3-1/TRBV3-2	TRBJ1-1	CASSRRTGVDTEAFF
.	TRBV11-2	TRBJ1-6	CASSLYVGAEDSPLHF
few	TRBV27	TRBJ1-3	CASSFNQGNTIYF
.	TRBV30	TRBJ2-5	CAWRQGAGTQYF
.	TRBV6-6	TRBJ2-1	CASSEGLADNNEQFF
.	TRBV28	TRBJ1-1	CASSLRDTEAFF